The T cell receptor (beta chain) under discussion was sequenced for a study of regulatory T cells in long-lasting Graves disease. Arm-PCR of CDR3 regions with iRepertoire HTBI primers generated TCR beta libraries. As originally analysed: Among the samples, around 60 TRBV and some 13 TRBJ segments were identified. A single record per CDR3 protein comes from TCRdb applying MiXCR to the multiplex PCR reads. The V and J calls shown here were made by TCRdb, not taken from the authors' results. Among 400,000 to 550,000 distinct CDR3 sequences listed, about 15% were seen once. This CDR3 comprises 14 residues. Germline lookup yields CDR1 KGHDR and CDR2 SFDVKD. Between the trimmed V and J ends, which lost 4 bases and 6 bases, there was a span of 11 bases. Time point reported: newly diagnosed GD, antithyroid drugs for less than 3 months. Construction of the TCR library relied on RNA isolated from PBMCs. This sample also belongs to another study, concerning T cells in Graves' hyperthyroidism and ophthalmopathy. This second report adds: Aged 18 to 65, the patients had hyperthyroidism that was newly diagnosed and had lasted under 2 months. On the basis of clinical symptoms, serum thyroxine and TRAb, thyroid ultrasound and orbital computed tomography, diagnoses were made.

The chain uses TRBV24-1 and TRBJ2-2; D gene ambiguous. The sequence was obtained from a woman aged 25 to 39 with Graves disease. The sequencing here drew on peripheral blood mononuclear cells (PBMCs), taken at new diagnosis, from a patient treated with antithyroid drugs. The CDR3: CATSDGPRAGELFF. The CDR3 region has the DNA TGTGCCACCAGTGACGGGCCACGGGCCGGGGAGCTGTTTTTT.